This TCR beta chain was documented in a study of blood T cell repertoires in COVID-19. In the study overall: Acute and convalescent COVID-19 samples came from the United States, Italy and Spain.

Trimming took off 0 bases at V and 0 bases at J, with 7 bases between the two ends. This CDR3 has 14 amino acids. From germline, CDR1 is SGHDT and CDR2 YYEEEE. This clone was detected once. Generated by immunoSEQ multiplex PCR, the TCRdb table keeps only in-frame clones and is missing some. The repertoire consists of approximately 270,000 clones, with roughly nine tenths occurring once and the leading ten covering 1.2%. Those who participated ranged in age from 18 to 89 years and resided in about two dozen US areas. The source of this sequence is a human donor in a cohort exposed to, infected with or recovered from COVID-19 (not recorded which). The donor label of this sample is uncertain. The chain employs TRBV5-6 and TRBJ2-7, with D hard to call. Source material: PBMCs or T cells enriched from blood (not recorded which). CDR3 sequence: CASSLVMASYEQYF. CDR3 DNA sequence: TGTGCCAGCAGCTTGGTAATGGCCTCCTACGAGCAGTACTTC.